The sequence of this T cell receptor (beta chain) was determined in a study of blood T cell repertoires in COVID-19. The V and J ends lost 2 bases and 0 bases respectively, with 8 bases between them. This CDR3 is built from 14 residues. Germline CDR1 and CDR2: SGHRS and YFSETQ. Clones were sequenced by immunoSEQ multiplex PCR, and TCRdb holds only the in-frame ones, with some missing. The repertoire includes approximately 150,000 clones, about 86% of them detected once, and roughly 1.4% sits in the top ten. Sequencing used peripheral blood. The chain uses TRBV5-1 and TRBJ1-2; tentative D call: TRBD1 (6 bases). The sequence was collected from a woman in her fifties or sixties with acute or convalescent COVID-19. CDR3 nucleotide sequence: TGCGCCAGCAGCTTCGGACAGACTAACTATGGCTACACCTTC. Encoded protein: CASSFGQTNYGYTF.